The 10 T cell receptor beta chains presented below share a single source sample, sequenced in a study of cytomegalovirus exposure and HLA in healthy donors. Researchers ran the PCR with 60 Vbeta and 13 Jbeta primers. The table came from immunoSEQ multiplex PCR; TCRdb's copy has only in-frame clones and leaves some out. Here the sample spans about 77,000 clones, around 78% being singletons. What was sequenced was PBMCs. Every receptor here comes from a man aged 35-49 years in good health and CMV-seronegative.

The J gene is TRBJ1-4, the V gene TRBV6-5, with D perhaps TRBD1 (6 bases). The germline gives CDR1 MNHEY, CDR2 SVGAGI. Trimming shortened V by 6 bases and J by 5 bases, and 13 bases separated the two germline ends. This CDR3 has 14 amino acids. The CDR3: CASSPDRPNEKLFF. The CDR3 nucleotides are TGTGCCAGCAGCCCCGACAGGCCGAATGAAAAACTGTTTTTT.

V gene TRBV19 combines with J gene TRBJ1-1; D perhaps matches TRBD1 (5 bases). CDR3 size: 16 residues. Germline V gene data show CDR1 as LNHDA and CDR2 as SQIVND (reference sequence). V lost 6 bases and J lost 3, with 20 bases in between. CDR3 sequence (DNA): TGTGCCAGTAGCCCCGCTTGGGCGGGGCAGGACACTGAAGCTTTCTTT. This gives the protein CASSPAWAGQDTEAFF.

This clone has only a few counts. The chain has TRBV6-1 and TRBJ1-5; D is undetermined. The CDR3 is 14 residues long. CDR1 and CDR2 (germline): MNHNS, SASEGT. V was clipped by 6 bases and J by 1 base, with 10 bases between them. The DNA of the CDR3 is TGTGCCAGCAGGGTAGGGAGGAGCAATCAGCCCCAGCATTTT. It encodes CASRVGRSNQPQHF.

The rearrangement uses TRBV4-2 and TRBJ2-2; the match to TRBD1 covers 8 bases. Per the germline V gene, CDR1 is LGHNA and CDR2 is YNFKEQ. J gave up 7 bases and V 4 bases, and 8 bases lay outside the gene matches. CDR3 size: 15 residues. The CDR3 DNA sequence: TGTGCCAGCAGCCCGGACAGGGTCGGTAACGGGGAGCTGTTTTTT. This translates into CASSPDRVGNGELFF.

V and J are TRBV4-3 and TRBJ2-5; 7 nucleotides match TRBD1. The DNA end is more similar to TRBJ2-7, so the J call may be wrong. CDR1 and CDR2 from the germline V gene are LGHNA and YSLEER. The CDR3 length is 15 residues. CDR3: CASSREQGNAYEQYF. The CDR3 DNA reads TGCGCCAGCAGCCGAGAACAGGGGAATGCCTACGAGCAGTACTTC.

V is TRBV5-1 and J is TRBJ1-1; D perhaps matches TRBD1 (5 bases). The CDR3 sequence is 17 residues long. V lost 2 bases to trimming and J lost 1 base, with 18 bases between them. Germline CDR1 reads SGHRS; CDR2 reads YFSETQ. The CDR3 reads CASSFDRQRSANTEAFF. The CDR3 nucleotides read TGCGCCAGCAGCTTTGACAGACAAAGATCGGCGAACACTGAAGCTTTCTTT. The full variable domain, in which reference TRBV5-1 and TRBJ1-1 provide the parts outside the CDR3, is KAGVTQTPRYLIKTRGQQVTLSCSPISGHRSVSWYQQTPGQGLQFLFEYFSETQRNKGNFPGRFSGRQFSNSRSEMNVSTLELGDSALYLCASSFDRQRSANTEAFFGQGTRLTVV.

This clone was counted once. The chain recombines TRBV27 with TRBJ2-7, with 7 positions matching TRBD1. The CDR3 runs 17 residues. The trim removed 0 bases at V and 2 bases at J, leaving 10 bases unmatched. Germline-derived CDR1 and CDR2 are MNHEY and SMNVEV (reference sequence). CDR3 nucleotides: TGTGCCAGCAGTTTATCCAGGGACAGCCTGCGGACCTACGAGCAGTACTTC. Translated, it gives CASSLSRDSLRTYEQYF.

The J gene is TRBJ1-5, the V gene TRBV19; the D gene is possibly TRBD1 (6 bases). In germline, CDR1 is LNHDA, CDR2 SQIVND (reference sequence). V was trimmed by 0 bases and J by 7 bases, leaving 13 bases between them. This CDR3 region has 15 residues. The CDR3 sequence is CASSIEQGRRQPQHF. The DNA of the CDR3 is TGTGCCAGTAGTATAGAACAGGGCAGGAGGCAGCCCCAGCATTTT.

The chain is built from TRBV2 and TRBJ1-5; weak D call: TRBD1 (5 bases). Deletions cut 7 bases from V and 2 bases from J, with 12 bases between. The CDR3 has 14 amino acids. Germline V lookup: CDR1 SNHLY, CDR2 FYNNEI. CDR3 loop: CASKQDGGNQPQHF. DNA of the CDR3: TGTGCCAGCAAACAGGACGGAGGCAATCAGCCCCAGCATTTT. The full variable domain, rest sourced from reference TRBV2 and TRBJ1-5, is EPEVTQTPSHQVTQMGQEVILRCVPISNHLYFYWYRQILGQKVEFLVSFYNNEISEKSEIFDDQFSVERPDGSNFTLKIRSTKLEDSAMYFCASKQDGGNQPQHFGDGTRLSIL.

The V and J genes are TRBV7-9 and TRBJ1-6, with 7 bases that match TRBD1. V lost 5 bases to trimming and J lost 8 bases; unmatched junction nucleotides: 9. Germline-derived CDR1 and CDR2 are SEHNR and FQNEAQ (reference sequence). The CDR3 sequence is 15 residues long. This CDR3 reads CASSPYRGRDSPLHF. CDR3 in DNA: TGTGCCAGCAGCCCGTACAGGGGTAGGGATTCACCCCTCCACTTT.